This passage covers 11 T cell receptor beta chains from one sample sequenced in a study of T cells in Graves' hyperthyroidism and ophthalmopathy. The source material, RNA transcripts, was used to amplify TCR beta CDR3 regions. TCR CDR3 underwent first-round RT-PCR with the HTBI primer set. TCRdb recomputed calls from the multiplex PCR reads with MiXCR, one row per CDR3 protein. This table holds some 560,000 distinct CDR3 sequences, approximately 14% found once. Sequenced: blood. These TCRs come from a woman aged 25 to 39 with Graves' hyperthyroidism.

This clonotype was detected a few times. The chain employs TRBV7-9 and TRBJ1-1, with D unclear. V was clipped by 7 bases and J by 0 bases, with 9 bases between them. The CDR3 loop spans 13 amino acids. Germline CDR1 and CDR2: SEHNR and FQNEAQ (reference sequence). The CDR3 region is CASIGLMNTEAFF. The CDR3 bases are TGTGCCAGCATCGGACTGATGAACACTGAAGCTTTCTTT.

This clonotype was observed at least ten times. The chain uses TRBV20-1 and TRBJ2-7; D call uncertain. This CDR3 region has 12 residues. Trimming stripped 2 bases from V and 1 base from J, with 6 bases between. Germline CDR1 reads DFQATT; CDR2 reads SNEGSKA (reference sequence). The CDR3 sequence: CSARKESYEQYF. CDR3 nucleotides: TGCAGTGCTAGAAAAGAATCCTACGAGCAGTACTTC.

Here the CDR3 reads CASSHGRISYEQYF. CDR3 coding DNA: TGTGCCAGCAGTCACGGGAGGATCTCCTACGAGCAGTACTTC. The chain recombines TRBV27 with TRBJ2-7; TRBD2 matches at 7 bases. The CDR3 is 14 residues long. V lost 5 bases, J lost 0 bases, and 4 bases stayed unmatched. Germline loops: CDR1 MNHEY, CDR2 SMNVEV (reference sequence).

This sequence joins TRBV7-9 and TRBJ2-1, with TRBD2 matching 14 bases. Germline CDR1 reads SEHNR; CDR2 reads FQNEAQ (reference sequence). The length of the CDR3 is 17 residues. With 2 bases clipped from V and 8 bases from J, the junction kept 8 bases outside the gene matches. The DNA of the CDR3 is TGTGCCAGCAGCTTACCCGGGACTAGCGGGAGTAGGGATGAGCAGTTCTTC. Translated, it gives CASSLPGTSGSRDEQFF.

This clonotype showed up many times. The chain uses TRBV3-1 and TRBJ2-2, with 8 nucleotides matching TRBD1. Trimming at V came to 6 bases and at J to 4 bases, leaving 10 bases not matched to a gene. The CDR3 sequence is 16 residues long. Germline CDR1 is LGHDT and CDR2 is YNNKEL (reference sequence). CDR3 coding DNA: TGTGCCAGCAGTCACTCAGGGGGCGCGGTCACCGGGGAGCTGTTTTTT. Residues: CASSHSGGAVTGELFF.

The chain combines TRBV19 with TRBJ1-3; D not resolved. V lost 5 bases and J 3 bases, leaving 20 bases between the germline ends. Germline CDR1 and CDR2: LNHDA and SQIVND (reference sequence). The CDR3 runs to 17 residues. CDR3 in DNA: TGTGCCAGTAGTTTCCGGGATAGAAAGCTTCATGGAAACACCATATATTTT. It translates to CASSFRDRKLHGNTIYF.

The chain links TRBV5-1 to TRBJ2-3; D ambiguous. Trimming left V 4 bases short and J 3 bases short, with 9 bases between. Germline V gene sequence: CDR1 SGHRS, CDR2 YFSETQ. This CDR3 is built from 13 residues. The CDR3 nucleotides read TGCGCCAGCAGCACTGCTGGGACAGATACGCAGTATTTT. Translating it yields CASSTAGTDTQYF.

Comments on this clonotype: The junction and the germline gene differ at one end; a read error may be behind it. The chain has TRBV11-2 and TRBJ2-3; 13 bases agree with TRBD2. Germline-derived CDR1 and CDR2 are SGHAT and FQNNGV. CDR3 length: 18 amino acids. Written as DNA, the CDR3 is TGTGCCGGCAGGCCGGGACTAGCGGGATCCCTTAACACAGATACGCAGTATTTT. Its protein is CAGRPGLAGSLNTDTQYF.

This clonotype was recorded at least ten times. The chain employs TRBV6-6 and TRBJ2-3; possible D gene TRBD2, 7 bases. Trimming removed 2 bases from V and 2 bases from J, with 11 bases in between. Germline CDR1 reads MNHNY; CDR2 reads SVGAGI (reference sequence). CDR3 length: 15 residues. The CDR3 DNA follows: TGTGCCAGCAGTTACGGGGGGGGCTTCACAGATACGCAGTATTTT. This sequence encodes CASSYGGGFTDTQYF.

The J gene is TRBJ1-5, the V gene TRBV19; 9 positions agree with TRBD1. The CDR3 covers 13 residues. CDR1 and CDR2 from the germline V gene are LNHDA and SQIVND (reference sequence). With 6 bases clipped from V and 6 bases from J, the junction kept 3 bases outside the gene matches. For the CDR3, the DNA is TGTGCCAGTAGCGGGACAGGGCGTCAGCCCCAGCATTTT. Protein sequence: CASSGTGRQPQHF.

This clonotype came up many times. This chain links TRBV20-1 with TRBJ2-7; D unresolved. Looked up from germline, CDR1 is DFQATT and CDR2 is SNEGSKA (reference sequence). The CDR3 sequence is 12 residues long. The V end lost 0 bases, the J end lost 4 bases, and 7 bases lay between the germline ends. The CDR3 bases are TGCAGTGCTAGAGAAACCAAATACGAGCAGTACTTC. It codes for CSARETKYEQYF.